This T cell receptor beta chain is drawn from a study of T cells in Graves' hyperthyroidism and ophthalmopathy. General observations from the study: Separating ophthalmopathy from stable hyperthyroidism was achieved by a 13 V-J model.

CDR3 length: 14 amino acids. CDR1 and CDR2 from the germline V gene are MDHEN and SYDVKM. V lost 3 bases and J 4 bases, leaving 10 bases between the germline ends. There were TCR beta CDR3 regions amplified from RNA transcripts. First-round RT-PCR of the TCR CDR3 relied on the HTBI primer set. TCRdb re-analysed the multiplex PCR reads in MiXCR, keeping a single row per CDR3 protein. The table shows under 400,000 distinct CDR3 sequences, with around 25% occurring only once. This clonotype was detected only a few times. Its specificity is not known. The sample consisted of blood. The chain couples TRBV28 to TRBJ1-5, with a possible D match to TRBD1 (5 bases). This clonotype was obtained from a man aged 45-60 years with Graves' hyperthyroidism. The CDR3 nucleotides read TGTGCCAGCAGTTTTTCGGGGCTGAATCAGCCCCAGCATTTT. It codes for CASSFSGLNQPQHF.